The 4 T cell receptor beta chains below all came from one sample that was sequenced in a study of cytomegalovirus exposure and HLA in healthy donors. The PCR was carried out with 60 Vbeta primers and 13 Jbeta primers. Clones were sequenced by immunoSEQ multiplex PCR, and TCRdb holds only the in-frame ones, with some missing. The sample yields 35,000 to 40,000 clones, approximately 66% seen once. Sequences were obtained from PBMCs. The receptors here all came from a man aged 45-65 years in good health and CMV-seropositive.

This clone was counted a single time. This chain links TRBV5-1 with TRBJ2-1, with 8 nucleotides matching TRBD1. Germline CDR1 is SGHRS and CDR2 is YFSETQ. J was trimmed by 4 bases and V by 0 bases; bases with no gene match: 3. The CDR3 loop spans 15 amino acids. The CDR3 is CASSLETGAYNEQFF. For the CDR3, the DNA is TGCGCCAGCAGCTTGGAGACAGGGGCTTACAATGAGCAGTTCTTC.

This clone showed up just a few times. This CDR3 reads CASRETQGSRKAFF. CDR3 nucleotide sequence: TGTGCCAGCAGGGAAACTCAGGGTTCACGGAAGGCTTTCTTT. The gene calls are TRBV25-1 and TRBJ1-1; maybe TRBD1 (5 bases). Germline values: CDR1 MGHDK, CDR2 SYGVNS. The CDR3 extends over 14 amino acids. The V end lost 6 bases, the J end lost 11 bases, and 22 bases lay between the germline ends.

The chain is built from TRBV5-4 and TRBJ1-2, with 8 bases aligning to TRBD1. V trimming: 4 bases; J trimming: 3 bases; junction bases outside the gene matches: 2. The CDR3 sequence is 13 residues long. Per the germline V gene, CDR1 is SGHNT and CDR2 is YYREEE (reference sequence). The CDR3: CASSLDRDYGYTF. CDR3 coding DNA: TGTGCCAGCAGCCTGGACAGGGACTATGGCTACACCTTC. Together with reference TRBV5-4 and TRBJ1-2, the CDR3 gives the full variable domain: ETGVTQSPTHLIKTRGQQVTLRCSSQSGHNTVSWYQQALGQGPQFIFQYYREEENGRGNFPPRFSGLQFPNYSSELNVNALELDDSALYLCASSLDRDYGYTFGSGTRLTVV.

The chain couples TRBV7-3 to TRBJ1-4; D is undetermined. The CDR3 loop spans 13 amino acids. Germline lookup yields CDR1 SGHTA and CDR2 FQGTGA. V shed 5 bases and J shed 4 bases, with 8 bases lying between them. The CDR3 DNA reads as TGTGCCAGCAGCGAAACTGTTAATGAAAAACTGTTTTTT. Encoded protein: CASSETVNEKLFF.